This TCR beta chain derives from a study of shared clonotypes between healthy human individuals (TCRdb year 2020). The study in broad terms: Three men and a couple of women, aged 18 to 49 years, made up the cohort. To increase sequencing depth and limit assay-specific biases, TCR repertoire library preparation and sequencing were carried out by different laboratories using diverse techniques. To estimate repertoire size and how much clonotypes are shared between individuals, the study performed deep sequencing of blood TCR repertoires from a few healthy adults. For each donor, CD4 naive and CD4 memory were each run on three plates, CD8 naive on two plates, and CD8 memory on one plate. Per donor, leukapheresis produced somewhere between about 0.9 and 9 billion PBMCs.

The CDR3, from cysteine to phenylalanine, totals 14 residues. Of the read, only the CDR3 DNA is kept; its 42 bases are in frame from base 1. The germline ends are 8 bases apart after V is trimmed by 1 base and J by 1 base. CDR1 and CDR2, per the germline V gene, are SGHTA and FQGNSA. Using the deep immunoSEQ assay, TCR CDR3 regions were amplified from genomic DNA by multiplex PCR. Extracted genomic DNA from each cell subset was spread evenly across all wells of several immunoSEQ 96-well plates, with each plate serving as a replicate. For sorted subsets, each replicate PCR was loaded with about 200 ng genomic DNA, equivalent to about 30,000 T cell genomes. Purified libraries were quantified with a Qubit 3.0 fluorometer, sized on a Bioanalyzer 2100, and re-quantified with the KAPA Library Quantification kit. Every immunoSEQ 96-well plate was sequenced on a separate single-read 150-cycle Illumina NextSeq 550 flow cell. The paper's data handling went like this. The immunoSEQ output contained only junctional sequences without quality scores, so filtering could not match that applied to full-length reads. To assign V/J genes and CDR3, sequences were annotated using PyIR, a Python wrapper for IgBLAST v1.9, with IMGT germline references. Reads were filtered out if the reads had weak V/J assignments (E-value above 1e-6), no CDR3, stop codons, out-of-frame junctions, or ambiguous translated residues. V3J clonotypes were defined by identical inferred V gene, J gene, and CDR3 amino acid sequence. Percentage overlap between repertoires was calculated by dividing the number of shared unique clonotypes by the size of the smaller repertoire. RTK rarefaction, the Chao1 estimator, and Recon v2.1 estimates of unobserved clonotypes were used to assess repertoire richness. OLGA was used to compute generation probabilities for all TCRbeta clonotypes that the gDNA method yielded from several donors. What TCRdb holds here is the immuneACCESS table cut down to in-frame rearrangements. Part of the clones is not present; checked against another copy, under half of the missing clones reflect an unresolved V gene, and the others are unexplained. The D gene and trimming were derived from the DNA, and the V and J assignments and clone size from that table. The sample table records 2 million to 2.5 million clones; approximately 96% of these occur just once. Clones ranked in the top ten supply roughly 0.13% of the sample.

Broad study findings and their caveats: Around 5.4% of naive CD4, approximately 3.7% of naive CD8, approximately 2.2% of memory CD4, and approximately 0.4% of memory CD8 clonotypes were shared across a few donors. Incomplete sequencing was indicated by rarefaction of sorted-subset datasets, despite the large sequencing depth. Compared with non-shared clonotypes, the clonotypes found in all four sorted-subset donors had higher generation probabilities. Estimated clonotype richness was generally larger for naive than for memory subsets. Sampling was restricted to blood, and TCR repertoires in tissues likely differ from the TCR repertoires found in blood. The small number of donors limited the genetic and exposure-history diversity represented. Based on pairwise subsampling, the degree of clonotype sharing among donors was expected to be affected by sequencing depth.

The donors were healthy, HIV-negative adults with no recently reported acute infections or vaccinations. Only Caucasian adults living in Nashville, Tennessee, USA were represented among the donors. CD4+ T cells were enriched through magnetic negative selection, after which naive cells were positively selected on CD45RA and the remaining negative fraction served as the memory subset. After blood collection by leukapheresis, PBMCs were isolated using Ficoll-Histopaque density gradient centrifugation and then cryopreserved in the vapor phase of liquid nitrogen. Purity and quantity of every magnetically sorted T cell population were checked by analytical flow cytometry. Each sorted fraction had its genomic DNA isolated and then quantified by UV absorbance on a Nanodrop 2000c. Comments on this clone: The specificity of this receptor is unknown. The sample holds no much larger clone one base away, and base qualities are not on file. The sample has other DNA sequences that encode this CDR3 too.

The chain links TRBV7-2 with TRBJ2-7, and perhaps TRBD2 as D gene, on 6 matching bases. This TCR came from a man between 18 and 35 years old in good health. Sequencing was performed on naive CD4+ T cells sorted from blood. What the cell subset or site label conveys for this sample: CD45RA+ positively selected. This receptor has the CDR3 CASSLGRDSYEQYF. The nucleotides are TGTGCCAGCAGCTTAGGGCGGGATTCCTACGAGCAGTACTTC.